Listed here are 21 T cell receptor beta chains from one sample, sequenced in a study of regulatory T cells in long-lasting Graves disease. Time point noted: persistent/refractory GD, antithyroid drugs over 5 years with positive TRAb. PBMCs provided the RNA from which the TCR library was made. Through Arm-PCR of CDR3 regions and iRepertoire HTBI primers, TCR beta libraries were built. TCRdb re-derived calls from the multiplex PCR reads in MiXCR, one entry per CDR3 protein. Of about 660,000 distinct CDR3 sequences in the sample, around 30% were seen once. The specimen was peripheral blood mononuclear cells (PBMCs), collected when the disease was refractory, from a patient treated with antithyroid drugs. The receptors here all came from a female donor with Graves disease.

This clonotype was seen more than once but under ten times. The chain has TRBV5-1 and TRBJ1-4; 7 bases line up with TRBD1. The CDR3 is 12 amino acids. The J segment lost 13 bases and the V segment lost 3 bases, leaving 6 bases of the junction unmatched. Germline loops: CDR1 SGHRS, CDR2 YFSETQ. The CDR3 loop reads CASSSQGERLFF. Here the CDR3 DNA reads TGCGCCAGCAGCTCCCAGGGGGAGCGACTGTTTTTT.

This chain connects TRBV5-1 to TRBJ2-1, with D tentatively TRBD2 (6 bases). The germline CDR1 and CDR2 sequences are SGHRS and YFSETQ. The CDR3 runs to 16 residues. With 7 bases removed from V and 1 base from J, the gap between germline ends came to 18 bases. The CDR3 region is CASGGTVAKSYNEQFF. CDR3 DNA sequence: TGCGCCAGCGGAGGGACCGTAGCGAAATCCTACAATGAGCAGTTCTTC. The whole variable domain, remainder taken from reference TRBV5-1 and TRBJ2-1, is KAGVTQTPRYLIKTRGQQVTLSCSPISGHRSVSWYQQTPGQGLQFLFEYFSETQRNKGNFPGRFSGRQFSNSRSEMNVSTLELGDSALYLCASGGTVAKSYNEQFFGPGTRLTVL.

This clonotype was detected a few times. DNA of the CDR3: TGTGCCAGCAGCTTAAGTAGACAGGGTGGACCGAACACTGAAGCTTTCTTT. Translating it yields CASSLSRQGGPNTEAFF. This chain uses TRBV11-2 with TRBJ1-1; the match to TRBD1 covers 7 bases. The CDR3 runs 17 residues. Germline V gene sequence: CDR1 SGHAT, CDR2 FQNNGV. The V gene end was trimmed by 2 bases and the J gene end by 1 base; junction bases not matched to a gene: 10.

This clonotype was observed a single time. This chain connects TRBV11-2 to TRBJ2-7; either TRBD1 or TRBD2 may fit D (5 bases each). The germline V gene encodes CDR1 SGHAT and CDR2 FQNNGV. Trimming took off 3 bases at V and 1 base at J, with 10 bases between the two ends. CDR3 length equals 14 residues. In DNA, the CDR3 is TGTGCCAGCAGCTTCACCAGGGAGTCCTACGAGCAGTACTTC. Translating it yields CASSFTRESYEQYF.

This clonotype was seen only a few times. The chain links TRBV29-1 to TRBJ1-1; 7 bases map to TRBD1. CDR1 and CDR2 (germline): SQVTM, ANQGSEA. The CDR3 runs 13 residues. The V gene end was trimmed by 7 bases and the J gene end by 0 bases; junction bases not matched to a gene: 5. Here the CDR3 DNA reads TGCAGCGGTACGACAGGGCTGAACACTGAAGCTTTCTTT. This translates into CSGTTGLNTEAFF.

At least ten counts were recorded for this clonotype. A junction end diverges from the germline sequence, so it may reflect a read error. The chain links TRBV5-1 to TRBJ1-1; D not resolved. The germline V gene has CDR1 SGHRS and CDR2 YFSETQ. The CDR3 spans 14 residues. In DNA, the CDR3 is TGTGCCAGCAGCTTAGACGGACTTAACACTGAAGCTTTCTTT. This gives the protein CASSLDGLNTEAFF.

The chain carries TRBV18 and TRBJ1-1; no firm D call. Germline V CDR1 and CDR2: KGHSH, LQKENI. V was cut by 3 bases and J by 9 bases, with 14 bases left in between. The CDR3 has 13 residues. The CDR3 sequence is CASSPPSDPKAFF. In DNA, the CDR3 is TGTGCCAGCTCACCCCCCTCCGACCCTAAAGCTTTCTTT.

This clonotype was seen a few times. The chain joins TRBV11-3 to TRBJ1-3, with D tentatively TRBD1 (5 bases). Germline V gene lookup returns CDR1 SGHNT and CDR2 YENEEA. The CDR3 consists of 14 residues. The V gene lost 5 bases and the J gene lost 4 bases, with 12 bases spanning the gap. CDR3 DNA sequence: TGTGCCAGCAGCCCAGAGGGACGGGGAAACACCATATATTTT. It is translated as CASSPEGRGNTIYF.

CDR3 coding DNA: TGTGCCAGCAGCTTCCACCTACTAGCGGGAGGACGAGCTAGCACAGATACGCAGTATTTT. Residues: CASSFHLLAGGRASTDTQYF. The gene calls are TRBV11-2 and TRBJ2-3; 12 nucleotides match TRBD2. Germline CDR1 reads SGHAT; CDR2 reads FQNNGV. There are 20 residues in the CDR3. Trimming cost V 3 bases and J 0 bases; bases outside gene matches: 13.

Ten or more counts support this clonotype. This rearrangement joins TRBV6-1 to TRBJ1-2; TRBD1 aligns across 8 bases. The CDR3 sequence is 13 residues long. J lost 8 bases, V lost 6 bases, and 8 bases had no gene match. From germline, CDR1 is MNHNS and CDR2 SASEGT. The CDR3 sequence: CASRPAQGAGYTF. In nucleotides, the CDR3 is TGTGCCAGCAGACCTGCCCAGGGGGCCGGCTACACCTTC.

The rearrangement uses TRBV13 and TRBJ1-1; D call uncertain. Germline CDR1 reads PRHDT; CDR2 reads FYEKMQ (reference sequence). The CDR3 totals 13 residues. The ends were cut back, 8 bases at V and 1 base at J, with 11 bases in the middle. The CDR3 nucleotides read TGTGCCAGCCGAAGACGTCCGAACACTGAAGCTTTCTTT. This sequence encodes CASRRRPNTEAFF.

This clonotype was found a few times. This chain joins TRBV10-1 and TRBJ2-5; the match to TRBD1 covers 9 bases. The germline V gene has CDR1 WNHNN and CDR2 SYGVQD (reference sequence). After removal of 3 bases from V and 4 bases from J, the junction contained 6 bases not matched to a gene. The CDR3 runs to 15 residues. CDR3 DNA: TGCGCCAGCAGTGACGGAGGACAGGGGCGAGAGACCCAGTACTTC. It specifies CASSDGGQGRETQYF.

The sample holds a few counts of this clonotype. The chain recombines TRBV5-1 with TRBJ1-2; 9 bases line up with TRBD1. CDR3 length: 16 amino acids. Germline lookup yields CDR1 SGHRS and CDR2 YFSETQ. Trimming removed 0 bases from V and 2 bases from J; junction bases left unmatched: 5. The CDR3: CASSLGQGERNYGYTF. The DNA of the CDR3 is TGCGCCAGCAGCTTGGGACAGGGGGAACGGAACTATGGCTACACCTTC.

This clonotype came up many times. The CDR3 DNA reads TGTGCCAGCAGTGAAGTTCAGGGGCCCACTGAAGCTTTCTTT. The encoded protein is CASSEVQGPTEAFF. The J gene is TRBJ1-1, the V gene TRBV2, with D possibly matching TRBD1 (6 bases). V shed 1 base and J shed 4 bases, with 10 bases lying between them. The germline V gene encodes CDR1 SNHLY and CDR2 FYNNEI. CDR3 length: 14 amino acids.

The chain carries TRBV20-1 and TRBJ1-6, with a weak D call TRBD1 (5 bases). There are 18 residues in the CDR3. V lost 3 bases to trimming and J lost 2 bases, with 20 bases between them. CDR1 DFQATT and CDR2 SNEGSKA come from the germline V gene (reference sequence). The CDR3 DNA sequence: TGCAGTGCTAGGGATAACTCCAGGGCCACCGCCTATAATTCACCCCTCCACTTT. Encoded protein: CSARDNSRATAYNSPLHF.

Remarks on this clonotype: A read error may produce the germline difference seen at one junction end. The chain employs TRBV18 and TRBJ2-5; D remains unclear. This CDR3 has 13 residues. The V gene's germline CDR1 is KGHSH and CDR2 LQKENI. CDR3 protein: CVSSPVAFETQYF. In DNA form, the CDR3 reads TGTGTCAGCTCACCAGTGGCCTTCGAGACCCAGTACTTC.

This rearrangement joins TRBV29-1 to TRBJ1-1; D uncertain. CDR3 length: 14 residues. Germline V CDR1 and CDR2: SQVTM, ANQGSEA. V lost 4 bases and J 0 bases, leaving 12 bases between the germline ends. The CDR3 coding sequence is TGCAGCGTTGTCGGCACAGCCTTGAACACTGAAGCTTTCTTT. Translated, it gives CSVVGTALNTEAFF.

This clonotype was found a few times. The chain has TRBV7-9 and TRBJ1-1; TRBD1 is a possible D gene (6 bases). Per germline, CDR1 SEHNR and CDR2 FQNEAQ (reference sequence). Between the trimmed V and J ends, which lost 4 bases and 3 bases, there was a span of 12 bases. CDR3 length: 14 residues. The CDR3 DNA sequence: TGTGCCAGCAGCTCCGACAGGCCATACACTGAAGCTTTCTTT. The encoded protein is CASSSDRPYTEAFF.

The chain joins TRBV6-9 to TRBJ1-1, with D unclear. The germline CDR1 and CDR2 sequences are MNHGY and SVAAGI. The CDR3 is made up of 14 amino acids. V was clipped by 3 bases and J by 3 bases, with 11 bases between them. The CDR3 DNA reads TGTGCCAGCAGTTACGGGGAGGCAGACACTGAAGCTTTCTTT. Amino acid sequence: CASSYGEADTEAFF.

The table lists this clonotype with a few counts. The chain's CDR3 is CASGRDRAQQPQHF. The CDR3 DNA is TGTGCCAGCGGACGGGACAGGGCTCAACAGCCCCAGCATTTT. This rearrangement joins TRBV6-1 to TRBJ1-5; the match to TRBD1 covers 9 bases. V lost 8 bases to trimming and J lost 7 bases; unmatched junction nucleotides: 9. Per the germline V gene, CDR1 is MNHNS and CDR2 is SASEGT. This CDR3 has 14 amino acids.

V and J are TRBV12-3 or TRBV12-4 and TRBJ2-3; D is ambiguous. The CDR3 contains 13 residues. Trimming removed 3 bases at V and 5 bases at J, with 9 bases between. CDR3 region: CASSLPDRDTQYF. The CDR3 DNA is TGTGCCAGCAGTTTGCCGGATAGAGATACGCAGTATTTT.